The 19 T cell receptor beta chains in this list originate from one sample, sequenced in a study of CXCR3-negative and CXCR3-positive naive CD8 T cells. Each TRB cDNA library was prepared by 5' RACE (with UMI labels). Each CDR3 protein gets one entry in TCRdb, which reprocessed the 5' RACE reads and gives no DNA. Its clone listing holds over 100,000 distinct CDR3 sequences. Whole-study findings and limits: Researchers report that CXCR3-positive naive cells carry more hydrophobic TRB CDR3s than CXCR3-negative naive cells.

Their cognate antigens are unknown. Specimen: naive CXCR3+ CD8+ T cells from blood. As for subset: CD45RO-CCR7+CD27+CD95- naive CD8+ T cells expressing CXCR3 (TNR3+). These receptors came from a human donor in good health. Some clones in this sample may be carry-over from other donors' samples.

V gene TRBV29-1 combines with J gene TRBJ2-7; TCRdb's D gene call, TRBD1, goes unchecked for lack of DNA. This CDR3 comprises 12 residues. Germline V gene sequence: CDR1 SQVTM, CDR2 ANQGSEA. CDR3 loop: CSAQDSSIEQYF.

The chain uses TRBV29-1 and TRBJ1-2; with no DNA, the TCRdb D assignment of TRBD1 cannot be verified. The CDR3 is made up of 12 amino acids. Germline V gene sequence: CDR1 SQVTM, CDR2 ANQGSEA. The CDR3 protein is CSPRVDSYGYTF. The whole variable domain, filled in from reference TRBV29-1 and TRBJ1-2, reads SAVISQKPSRDICQRGTSLTIQCQVDSQVTMMFWYRQQPGQSLTLIATANQGSEATYESGFVIDKFPISRPNLTFSTLTVSNMSPEDSSIYLCSPRVDSYGYTFGSGTRLTVV.

The chain joins TRBV7-9 to TRBJ2-2. This CDR3 has 15 residues. CDR1 is SEHNR and CDR2 is FQNEAQ in the germline V gene (reference sequence). The CDR3 spells CASSLEGSNTGELFF. Based on the CDR3 plus reference TRBV7-9 and TRBJ2-2, the full variable domain is DTGVSQNPRHKITKRGQNVTFRCDPISEHNRLYWYRQTLGQGPEFLTYFQNEAQLEKSRLLSDRFSAERPKGSFSTLEIQRTEQGDSAMYLCASSLEGSNTGELFFGEGSRLTVL.

The chain has TRBV5-1 and TRBJ2-1. The CDR3 is 16 amino acids. Germline values: CDR1 SGHRS, CDR2 YFSETQ. CDR3: CASSLRSESSYNEQFF.

The chain recombines TRBV14 with TRBJ2-7; without DNA, the TCRdb call of TRBD2 cannot be checked. CDR3 size: 15 residues. Germline CDR1 SGHDN, CDR2 FVKESK. The CDR3 region is CASSQERALSYEQYF.

The J gene is TRBJ2-2, the V gene TRBV14; TCRdb lists TRBD2, though no DNA is available to test this call. Germline V gene lookup returns CDR1 SGHDN and CDR2 FVKESK. The CDR3 has 18 residues. CDR3: CASSQVTLADIIAGELFF.

CDR3 loop: CASSFRSTSGTPWDTQYF. The V and J genes are TRBV5-1 and TRBJ2-3; TCRdb picks TRBD2, but there is no DNA to check that call. Looked up from germline, CDR1 is SGHRS and CDR2 is YFSETQ. This CDR3 has 18 amino acids.

This sequence joins TRBV28 and TRBJ1-4. Germline CDR1 and CDR2: MDHEN and SYDVKM. CDR3 size: 11 residues. This chain's CDR3 is CASSVDEKLFF.

The V gene is TRBV7-6, the J gene TRBJ1-2. In germline, CDR1 is SGHVS, CDR2 FNYEAQ. CDR3 length equals 13 residues. The CDR3: CASSPTAFYGYTF.

The genes are TRBV21-1 and TRBJ2-5; TCRdb indicates TRBD2, and absent DNA this call remains unverified. TRBV21-1 is tagged as a pseudogene. This CDR3 is built from 16 residues. CDR3 sequence: CASSKWRLAGGETQYF.

The V call is TRBV28, the J call TRBJ2-1. CDR3 size: 15 residues. Germline values: CDR1 MDHEN, CDR2 SYDVKM. CDR3 loop: CASSLVGSSYNEQFF.

The chain uses TRBV7-6 and TRBJ1-1. The CDR3 extends over 13 amino acids. Germline CDR1 is SGHVS and CDR2 is FNYEAQ. The CDR3 loop is CASSLFSNTEAFF. The full variable domain, rest sourced from reference TRBV7-6 and TRBJ1-1, is GAGVSQSPRYKVTKRGQDVALRCDPISGHVSLYWYRQALGQGPEFLTYFNYEAQQDKSGLPNDRFSAERPEGSISTLTIQRTEQRDSAMYRCASSLFSNTEAFFGQGTRLTVV.

The genes are TRBV28 and TRBJ1-5. Germline values: CDR1 MDHEN, CDR2 SYDVKM. The CDR3 extends over 17 amino acids. The chain's CDR3 is CASSLSVGLGSNQPQHF.

The rearrangement joins TRBV28 to TRBJ2-1; the TCRdb call, TRBD1, lacks DNA for checking. CDR1 is MDHEN, CDR2 SYDVKM, per germline. The CDR3 loop spans 12 amino acids. The chain's CDR3 is CASSLPVGEQFF.

V usage is TRBV13 and J usage is TRBJ1-1. This CDR3 has 11 residues. Germline CDR1 and CDR2: PRHDT and FYEKMQ (reference sequence). CDR3: CASSPGREAFF.

This sequence joins TRBV29-1 and TRBJ2-1; there is no DNA to check the TCRdb D call of TRBD2. The CDR3 consists of 18 residues. CDR1 and CDR2 (germline): SQVTM, ANQGSEA. The chain's CDR3 is CSVVEESAGASSYNEQFF.

This chain uses TRBV27 with TRBJ1-1. The CDR3 is 14 residues long. Germline CDR1 and CDR2: MNHEY and SMNVEV (reference sequence). This chain's CDR3 is CASSKGFRNTEAFF.

V and J are TRBV29-1 and TRBJ2-7; checking the TCRdb D call of TRBD1 is not possible without DNA. Germline V gives CDR1 SQVTM, CDR2 ANQGSEA. The CDR3 spans 15 residues. CDR3: CSVRGSGAPSYEQYF.

The chain links TRBV27 to TRBJ2-2. Germline V gene lookup returns CDR1 MNHEY and CDR2 SMNVEV (reference sequence). The CDR3 consists of 12 residues. The CDR3 loop reads CASSLYHGELFF.